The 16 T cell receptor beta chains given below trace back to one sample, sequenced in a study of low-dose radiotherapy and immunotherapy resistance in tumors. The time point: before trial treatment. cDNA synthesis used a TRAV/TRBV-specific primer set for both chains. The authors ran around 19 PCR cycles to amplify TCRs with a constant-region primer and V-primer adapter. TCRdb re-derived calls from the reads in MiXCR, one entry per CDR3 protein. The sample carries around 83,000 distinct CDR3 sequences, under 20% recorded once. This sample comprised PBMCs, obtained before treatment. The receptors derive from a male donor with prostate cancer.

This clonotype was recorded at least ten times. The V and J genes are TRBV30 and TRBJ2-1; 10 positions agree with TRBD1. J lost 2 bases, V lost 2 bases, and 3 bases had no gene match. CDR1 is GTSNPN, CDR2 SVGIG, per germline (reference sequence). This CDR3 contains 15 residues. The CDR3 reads CAWSLTGGAYNEQFF. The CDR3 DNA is TGTGCCTGGAGTCTGACAGGGGGCGCCTACAATGAGCAGTTCTTC.

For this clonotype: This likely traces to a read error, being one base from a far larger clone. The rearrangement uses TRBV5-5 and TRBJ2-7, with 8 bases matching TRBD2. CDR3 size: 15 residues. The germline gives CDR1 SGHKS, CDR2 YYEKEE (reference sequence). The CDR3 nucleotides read TGTGTCAGCAGCTTGGAGGGCGGGAGGTCCCACGAGCAGTACTTC. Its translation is CVSSLEGGRSHEQYF. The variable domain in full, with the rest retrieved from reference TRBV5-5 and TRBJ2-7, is DAGVTQSPTHLIKTRGQQVTLRCSPISGHKSVSWYQQVLGQGPQFIFQYYEKEERGRGNFPDRFSARQFPNYSSELNVNALLLGDSALYLCVSSLEGGRSHEQYFGPGTRLTVT.

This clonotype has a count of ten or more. The CDR3 loop reads CSARSGVGGQETQYF. CDR3 bases: TGCAGTGCTCGGAGCGGGGTGGGGGGCCAAGAGACCCAGTACTTC. V gene TRBV20-1 combines with J gene TRBJ2-5; the match to TRBD2 covers 7 bases. The CDR3 extends over 15 amino acids. J lost 1 base, V lost 5 bases, and 10 bases had no gene match. CDR1 and CDR2 (germline): DFQATT, SNEGSKA (reference sequence).

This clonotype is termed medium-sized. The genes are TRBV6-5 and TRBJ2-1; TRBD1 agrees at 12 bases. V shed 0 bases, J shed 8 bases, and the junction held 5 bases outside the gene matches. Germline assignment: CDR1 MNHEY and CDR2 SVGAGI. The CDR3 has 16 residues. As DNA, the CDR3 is TGTGCCAGCAGTTACTCCGGGACAGGGGGCCCAGATGAGCAGTTCTTC. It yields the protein CASSYSGTGGPDEQFF.

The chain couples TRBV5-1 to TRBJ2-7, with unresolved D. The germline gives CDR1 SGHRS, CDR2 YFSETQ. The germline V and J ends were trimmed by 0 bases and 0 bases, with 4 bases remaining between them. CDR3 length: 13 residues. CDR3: CASSLDNSYEQYF. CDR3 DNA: TGCGCCAGCAGCTTGGACAACTCCTACGAGCAGTACTTC.

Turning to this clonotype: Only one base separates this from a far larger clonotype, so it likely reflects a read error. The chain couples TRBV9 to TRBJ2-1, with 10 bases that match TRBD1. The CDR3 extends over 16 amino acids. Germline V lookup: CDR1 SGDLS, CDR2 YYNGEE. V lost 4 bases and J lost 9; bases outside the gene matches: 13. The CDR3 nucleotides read TGTGCCAGCAGCCAGAGGAGGGACAGGGGTACGGGTGAGCAGTTCTTC. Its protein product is CASSQRRDRGTGEQFF.

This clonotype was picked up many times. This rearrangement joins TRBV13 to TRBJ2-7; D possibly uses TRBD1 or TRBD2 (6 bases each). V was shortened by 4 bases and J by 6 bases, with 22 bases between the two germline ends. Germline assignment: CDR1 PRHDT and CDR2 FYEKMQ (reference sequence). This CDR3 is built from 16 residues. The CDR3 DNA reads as TGTGCCAGCAGCTATACTTCGACTTGGGGGGCGGGCGAGCAGTACTTC. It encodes CASSYTSTWGAGEQYF. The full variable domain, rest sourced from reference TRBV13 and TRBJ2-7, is AAGVIQSPRHLIKEKRETATLKCYPIPRHDTVYWYQQGPGQDPQFLISFYEKMQSDKGSIPDRFSAQQFSDYHSELNMSSLELGDSALYFCASSYTSTWGAGEQYFGPGTRLTVT.

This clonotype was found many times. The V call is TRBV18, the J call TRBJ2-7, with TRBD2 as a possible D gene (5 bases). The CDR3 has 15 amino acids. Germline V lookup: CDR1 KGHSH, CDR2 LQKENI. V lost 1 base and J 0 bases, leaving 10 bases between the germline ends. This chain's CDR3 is CASSPLPGNSYEQYF. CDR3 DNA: TGTGCCAGCTCACCACTACCGGGAAACTCCTACGAGCAGTACTTC.

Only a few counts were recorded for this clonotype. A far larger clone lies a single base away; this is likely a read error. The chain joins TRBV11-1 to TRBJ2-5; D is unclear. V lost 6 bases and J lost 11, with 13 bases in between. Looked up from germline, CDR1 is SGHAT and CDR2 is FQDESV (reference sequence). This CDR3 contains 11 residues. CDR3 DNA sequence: TGTGCCAGCAGAAACGACGGTGAGCAGTACTTC. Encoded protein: CASRNDGEQYF.

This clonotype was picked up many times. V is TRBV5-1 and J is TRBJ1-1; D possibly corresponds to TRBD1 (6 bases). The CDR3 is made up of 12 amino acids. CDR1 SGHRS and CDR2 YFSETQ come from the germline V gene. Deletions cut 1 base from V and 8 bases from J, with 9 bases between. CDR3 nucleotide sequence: TGCGCCAGCAGCTTGAACAGGGTCGAAGCTTTCTTT. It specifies CASSLNRVEAFF.

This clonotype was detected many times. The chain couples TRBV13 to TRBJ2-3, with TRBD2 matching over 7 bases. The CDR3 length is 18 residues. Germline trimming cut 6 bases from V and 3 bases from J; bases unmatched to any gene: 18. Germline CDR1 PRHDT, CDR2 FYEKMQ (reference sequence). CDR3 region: CASSTASGAHPGTDTQYF. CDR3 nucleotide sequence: TGTGCCAGCAGTACAGCCAGCGGGGCCCACCCTGGGACAGATACGCAGTATTTT.

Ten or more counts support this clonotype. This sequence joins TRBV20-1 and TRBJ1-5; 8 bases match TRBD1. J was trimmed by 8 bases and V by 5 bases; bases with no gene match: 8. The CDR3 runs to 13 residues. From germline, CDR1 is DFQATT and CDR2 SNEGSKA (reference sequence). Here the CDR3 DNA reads TGCAGTGCTCTCCGACAGGGGACCAAGCCCCAGCATTTT. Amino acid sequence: CSALRQGTKPQHF.

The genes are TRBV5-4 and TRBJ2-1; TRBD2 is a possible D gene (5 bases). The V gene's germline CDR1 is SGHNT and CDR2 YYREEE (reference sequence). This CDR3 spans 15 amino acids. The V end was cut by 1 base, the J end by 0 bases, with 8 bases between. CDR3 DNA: TGTGCCAGCAGCTTGTGGACTTTCTCCTACAATGAGCAGTTCTTC. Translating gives CASSLWTFSYNEQFF.

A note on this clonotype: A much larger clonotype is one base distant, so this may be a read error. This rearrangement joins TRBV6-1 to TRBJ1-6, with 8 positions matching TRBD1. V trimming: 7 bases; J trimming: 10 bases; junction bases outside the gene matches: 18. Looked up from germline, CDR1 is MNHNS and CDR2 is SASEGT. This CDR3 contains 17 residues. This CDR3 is CASKRIQGAYRGSPLHF. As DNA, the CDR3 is TGTGCCAGCAAACGGATCCAGGGGGCGTACCGGGGCTCACCCCTCCACTTT.

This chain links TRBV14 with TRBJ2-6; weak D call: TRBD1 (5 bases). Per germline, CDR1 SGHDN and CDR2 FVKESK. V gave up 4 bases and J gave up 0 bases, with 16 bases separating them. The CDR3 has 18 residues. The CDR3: CASSRFGAQNSGANVLTF. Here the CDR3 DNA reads TGTGCCAGCAGCCGCTTTGGGGCCCAGAACTCTGGGGCCAACGTCCTGACTTTC.

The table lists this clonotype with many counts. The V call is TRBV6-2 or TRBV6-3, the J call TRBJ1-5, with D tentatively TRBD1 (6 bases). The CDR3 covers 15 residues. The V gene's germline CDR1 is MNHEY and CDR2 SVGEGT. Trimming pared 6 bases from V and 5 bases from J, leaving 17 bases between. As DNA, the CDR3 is TGTGCCAGCAGAGGGACACAGGGAGAATATCAGCCCCAGCATTTT. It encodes CASRGTQGEYQPQHF.